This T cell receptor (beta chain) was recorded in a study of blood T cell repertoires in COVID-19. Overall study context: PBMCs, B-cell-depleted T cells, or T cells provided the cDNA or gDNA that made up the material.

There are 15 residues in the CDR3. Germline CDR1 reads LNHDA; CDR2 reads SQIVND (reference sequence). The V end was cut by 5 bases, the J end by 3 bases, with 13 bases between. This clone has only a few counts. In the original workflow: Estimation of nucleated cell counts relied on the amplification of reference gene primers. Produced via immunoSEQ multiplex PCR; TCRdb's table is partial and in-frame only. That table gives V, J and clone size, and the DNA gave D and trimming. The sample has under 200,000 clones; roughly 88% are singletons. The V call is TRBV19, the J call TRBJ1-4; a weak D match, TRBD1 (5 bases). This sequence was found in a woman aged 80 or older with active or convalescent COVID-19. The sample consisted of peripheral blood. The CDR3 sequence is CASSRQGLSNEKLFF. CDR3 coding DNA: TGTGCCAGTAGTCGGCAGGGCCTATCTAATGAAAAACTGTTTTTT.